This TCR beta chain was documented in a study of metastatic and nonmetastatic thyroid tumors. Background on the study: It was across blood and tumor or nodule tissue from malignant and benign thyroid patients that repertoires were compared. Study results and limitations: According to reports, the diversity of TCR beta was significantly higher in malignant thyroid tumors than in benign nodules, and this held in both blood and tumor samples.

Under the authors' procedure: Using the CDR3 differences seen across clinicopathological groups, the authors built a distant-metastasis classifier for papillary thyroid cancer, which was meant to discriminate distant-metastatic patients. From the PCR reads, TCRdb re-called clones with MiXCR. TCRdb, rather than the study authors, made the V and J calls. The data contain approximately 18,000 clones, approximately 25% of them singletons. Every patient was untreated before thyroid surgery. Notes on this clone: Its antigen is not identified.

The V gene's germline CDR1 is MNHNS and CDR2 SASEGT. The J segment lost 2 bases and the V segment lost 9 bases, leaving 9 bases of the junction unmatched. The CDR3 runs 14 residues. The chain links TRBV6-1 to TRBJ2-7; 8 nucleotides align to TRBD1. Sequenced input: tumor tissue. The TCR sequence derives from a female donor with papillary thyroid cancer or a benign thyroid nodule (not recorded which). Some clones in this sample may be carry-over from other donors' samples. The CDR3 spells CASRQGKAAYEQYF. CDR3 sequence (DNA): TGTGCCAGTCGACAGGGGAAGGCCGCCTACGAGCAGTACTTC.